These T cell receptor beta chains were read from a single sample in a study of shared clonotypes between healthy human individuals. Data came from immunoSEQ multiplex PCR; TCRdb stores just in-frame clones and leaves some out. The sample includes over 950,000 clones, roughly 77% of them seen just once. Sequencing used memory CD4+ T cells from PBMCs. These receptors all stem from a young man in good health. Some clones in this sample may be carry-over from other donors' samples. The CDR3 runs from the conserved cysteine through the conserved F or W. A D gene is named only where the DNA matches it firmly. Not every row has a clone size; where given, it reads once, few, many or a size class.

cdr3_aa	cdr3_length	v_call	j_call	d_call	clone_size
CASSPPSGDIFQETQYF	17	TRBV18	TRBJ2-5	.	once
CASSLAFGTGGADYGYTF	18	TRBV11-1	TRBJ1-2	TRBD1	.
CSSSLGQWKGEQCF	14	TRBV5-4	TRBJ2-7	.	.
CAWGRQLMVYGYTF	14	TRBV30	TRBJ1-2	.	.
CASSLLSGAGEQYF	14	TRBV6-5	TRBJ2-7	TRBD2	once
CASSPLGMGNEQFF	14	TRBV7-3	TRBJ2-1	.	.
CASSLKRQDNTEAFF	15	TRBV5-1	TRBJ1-1	.	.
CASSRSPESRRASSGELFF	19	TRBV14	TRBJ2-2	.	.
CASKLAPSLNTGELFF	16	TRBV2	TRBJ2-2	TRBD2	.
CASSSEPGLAGSTGELFF	18	TRBV27	TRBJ2-2	TRBD2	.
CASSPQEVGGYTF	13	TRBV2	TRBJ1-2	.	once
CASKLEPSTDTQYF	14	TRBV2	TRBJ2-3	.	.
CASSSTGGTNEKLFF	15	TRBV28	TRBJ1-4	TRBD1	.
CASSGTGSAEAFF	13	TRBV2	TRBJ1-1	.	.
CASSEGLSKPDQPQHF	16	TRBV28	TRBJ1-5	.	.
CASSWGQGGEQYF	13	TRBV5-1	TRBJ2-7	TRBD1	.
CASSVVGSNYGYTF	14	TRBV9	TRBJ1-2	.	.
CASSLGSLNSGNTIYF	16	TRBV28	TRBJ1-3	.	.
CSAIAGTTDTQYF	13	TRBV29-1	TRBJ2-3	TRBD2	.
CASGMRTGYDEQYF	14	TRBV5-1	TRBJ2-7	TRBD1	once
CAWRLRGDQETQYF	14	TRBV30	TRBJ2-5	TRBD2	.
CASSWTSAVNEQFF	14	TRBV2	TRBJ2-1	TRBD2	.
CASSLVSFPNNEQFF	15	TRBV5-5	TRBJ2-1	.	.
CASSGGTGYTGELFF	15	TRBV5-1	TRBJ2-2	TRBD1	.
CASSLRQGLLYEQYF	15	TRBV5-4	TRBJ2-7	TRBD2	.
CASSLSRQSYEQYF	14	TRBV11-2	TRBJ2-7	.	.
CASSLPLQPQHF	12	TRBV28	TRBJ1-5	.	once
CAWTNRAEAFF	11	TRBV30	TRBJ1-1	.	.
CASSLQGDAYEQYF	14	TRBV5-1	TRBJ2-7	.	.
CASSLLYGANVLTF	14	TRBV11-2	TRBJ2-6	.	few
CASSENPSNQPQHF	14	TRBV2	TRBJ1-5	.	few
CATSGTSYNEQFF	13	TRBV15	TRBJ2-1	TRBD2	.
CASSELGADTQYF	13	TRBV2	TRBJ2-3	.	.
CASSLYGGGNQPQHF	15	TRBV5-4	TRBJ1-5	.	.
CASSQDPTRSSYNEQFF	17	TRBV4-1	TRBJ2-1	.	once